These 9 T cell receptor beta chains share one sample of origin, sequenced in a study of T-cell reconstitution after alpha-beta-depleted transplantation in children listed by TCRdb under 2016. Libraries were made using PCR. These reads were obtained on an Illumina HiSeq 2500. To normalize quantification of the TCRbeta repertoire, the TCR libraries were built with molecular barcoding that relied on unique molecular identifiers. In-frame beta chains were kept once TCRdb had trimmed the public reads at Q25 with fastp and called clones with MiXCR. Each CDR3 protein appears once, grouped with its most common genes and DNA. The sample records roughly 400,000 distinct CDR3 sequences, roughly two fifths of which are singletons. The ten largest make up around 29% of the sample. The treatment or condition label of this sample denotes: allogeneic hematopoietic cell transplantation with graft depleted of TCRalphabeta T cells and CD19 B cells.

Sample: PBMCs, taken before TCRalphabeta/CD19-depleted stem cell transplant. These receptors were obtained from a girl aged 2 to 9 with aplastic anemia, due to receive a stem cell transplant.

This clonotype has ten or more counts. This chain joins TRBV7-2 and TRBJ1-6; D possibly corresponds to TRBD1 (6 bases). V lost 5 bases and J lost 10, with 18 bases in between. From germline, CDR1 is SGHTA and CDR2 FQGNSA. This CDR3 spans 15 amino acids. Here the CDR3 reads CASSTFLRGSSPLHF. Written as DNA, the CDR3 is TGTGCCAGCAGCACGTTTCTCAGGGGTAGCTCACCCCTCCACTTT.

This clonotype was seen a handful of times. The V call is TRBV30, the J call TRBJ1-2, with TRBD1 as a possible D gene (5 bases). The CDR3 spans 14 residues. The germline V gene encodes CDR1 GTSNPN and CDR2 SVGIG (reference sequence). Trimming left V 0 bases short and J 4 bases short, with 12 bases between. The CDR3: CAWSVHGGGYGYTF. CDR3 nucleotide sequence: TGTGCCTGGAGTGTACACGGGGGTGGCTATGGCTACACCTTC.

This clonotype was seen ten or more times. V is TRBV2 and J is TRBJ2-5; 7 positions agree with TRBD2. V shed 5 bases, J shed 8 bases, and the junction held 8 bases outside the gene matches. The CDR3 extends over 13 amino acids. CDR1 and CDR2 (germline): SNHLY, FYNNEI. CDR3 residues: CASSPAGEKTQYF. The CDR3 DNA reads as TGTGCCAGCAGTCCCGCGGGGGAAAAAACCCAGTACTTC. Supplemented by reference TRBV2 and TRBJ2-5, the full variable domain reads EPEVTQTPSHQVTQMGQEVILRCVPISNHLYFYWYRQILGQKVEFLVSFYNNEISEKSEIFDDQFSVERPDGSNFTLKIRSTKLEDSAMYFCASSPAGEKTQYFGPGTRLLVL.

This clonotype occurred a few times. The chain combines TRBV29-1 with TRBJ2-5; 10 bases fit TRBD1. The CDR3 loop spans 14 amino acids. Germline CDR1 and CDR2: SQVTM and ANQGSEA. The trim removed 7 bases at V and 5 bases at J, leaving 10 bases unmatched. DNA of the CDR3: TGCAGCGCCCGTGACAGGGGGCCTCGGGAGACCCAGTACTTC. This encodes CSARDRGPRETQYF.

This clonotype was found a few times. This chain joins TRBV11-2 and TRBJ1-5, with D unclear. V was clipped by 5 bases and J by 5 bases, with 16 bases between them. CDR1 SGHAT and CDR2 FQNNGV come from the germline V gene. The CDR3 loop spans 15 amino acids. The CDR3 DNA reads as TGTGCCAGCAGCGGGAACGGACTTGGGGATCAGCCCCAGCATTTT. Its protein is CASSGNGLGDQPQHF.

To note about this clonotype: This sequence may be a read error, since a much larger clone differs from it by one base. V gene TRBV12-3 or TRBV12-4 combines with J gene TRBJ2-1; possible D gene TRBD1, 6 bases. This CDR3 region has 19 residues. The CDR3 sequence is CARSPGQFRYGGPGNEQFF. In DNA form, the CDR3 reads TGTGCCCGCAGTCCAGGACAGTTTAGATATGGCGGGCCGGGGAATGAGCAGTTCTTC.

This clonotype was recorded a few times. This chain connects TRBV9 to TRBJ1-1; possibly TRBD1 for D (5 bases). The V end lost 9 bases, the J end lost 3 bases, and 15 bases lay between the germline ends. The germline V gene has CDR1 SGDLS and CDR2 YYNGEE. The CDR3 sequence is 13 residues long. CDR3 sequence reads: CAIQGSRDTEAFF. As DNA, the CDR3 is TGTGCCATCCAGGGTTCTAGGGACACTGAAGCTTTCTTT.

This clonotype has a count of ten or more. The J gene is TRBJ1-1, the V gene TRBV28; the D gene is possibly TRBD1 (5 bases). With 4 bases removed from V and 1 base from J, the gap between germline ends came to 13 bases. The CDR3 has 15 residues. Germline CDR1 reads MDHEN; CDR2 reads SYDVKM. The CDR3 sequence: CASSSGGSGNTEAFF. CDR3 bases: TGTGCCAGCAGTTCCGGGGGTAGCGGGAACACTGAAGCTTTCTTT.

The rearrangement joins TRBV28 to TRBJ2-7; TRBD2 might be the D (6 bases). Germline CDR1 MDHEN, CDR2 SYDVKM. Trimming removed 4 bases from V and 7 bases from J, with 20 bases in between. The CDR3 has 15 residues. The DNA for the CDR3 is TGTGCCAGCAGTTCGCTACCGACGGGAGTAAATGAGCAGTACTTC. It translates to CASSSLPTGVNEQYF.